The TCR beta chain under discussion was sequenced for a study of cytomegalovirus exposure and HLA in healthy donors. The V end lost 4 bases, the J end lost 6 bases, and 16 bases lay between the germline ends. Per germline, CDR1 SGHRS and CDR2 YFSETQ. This CDR3 is 14 amino acids long. This clone was found once. Measured with immunoSEQ multiplex PCR; TCRdb has only the in-frame clones, and not every one. The table lists about 200,000 clones, 83% of them singletons. The sequence was collected from a woman aged 18-29 years in good health and CMV-seronegative. The V and J genes are TRBV5-1 and TRBJ1-2, with D unclear. Sequencing input: PBMCs. The CDR3 bases are TGCGCCAGCAGCATGACCACCGCCTTTGATGGCTACACCTTC. Amino acids: CASSMTTAFDGYTF.